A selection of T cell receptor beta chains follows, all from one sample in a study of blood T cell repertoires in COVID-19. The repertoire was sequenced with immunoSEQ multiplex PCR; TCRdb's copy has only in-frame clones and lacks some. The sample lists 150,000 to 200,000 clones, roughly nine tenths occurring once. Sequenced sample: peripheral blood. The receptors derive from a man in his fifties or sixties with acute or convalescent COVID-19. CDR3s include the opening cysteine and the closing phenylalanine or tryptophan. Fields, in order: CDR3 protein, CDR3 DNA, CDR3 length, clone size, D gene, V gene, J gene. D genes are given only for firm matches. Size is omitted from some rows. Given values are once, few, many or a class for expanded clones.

CDR3 protein: CSVELGQGVYGYTF
CDR3 DNA: TGCAGCGTTGAATTAGGACAGGGCGTCTATGGCTACACCTTC
CDR3 length: 14
clone size: .
D gene: TRBD1
V gene: TRBV29-1
J gene: TRBJ1-2

CDR3 protein: CSVQDSHTEAFF
CDR3 DNA: TGCAGCGTCCAGGACAGTCACACTGAAGCTTTCTTT
CDR3 length: 12
clone size: .
D gene: .
V gene: TRBV29-1
J gene: TRBJ1-1

CDR3 protein: CASRLAGSTDTQYF
CDR3 DNA: TGCGCCAGCCGACTAGCGGGGAGCACAGATACGCAGTATTTT
CDR3 length: 14
clone size: .
D gene: TRBD2
V gene: TRBV5-1
J gene: TRBJ2-3

CDR3 protein: CASSSHGEQYF
CDR3 DNA: TGCGCCAGCAGCTCCCACGGGGAGCAGTACTTC
CDR3 length: 11
clone size: .
D gene: .
V gene: TRBV5-1
J gene: TRBJ2-7

CDR3 protein: CASLSLGDSNYGYTF
CDR3 DNA: TGTGCCAGCCTATCCCTGGGGGACTCTAACTATGGCTACACCTTC
CDR3 length: 15
clone size: few
D gene: .
V gene: TRBV27
J gene: TRBJ1-2

CDR3 protein: CASHAGGMNTEAFF
CDR3 DNA: TGTGCCAGCCACGCAGGGGGCATGAACACTGAAGCTTTCTTT
CDR3 length: 14
clone size: .
D gene: TRBD1
V gene: TRBV19
J gene: TRBJ1-1

CDR3 protein: CASSATATANTGELFF
CDR3 DNA: TGTGCCAGCTCCGCGACGGCTACAGCGAACACCGGGGAGCTGTTTTTT
CDR3 length: 16
clone size: .
D gene: .
V gene: TRBV27
J gene: TRBJ2-2

CDR3 protein: CASSAGTPNTGELFF
CDR3 DNA: TGCGCCAGCAGCGCCGGGACACCGAACACCGGGGAGCTGTTTTTT
CDR3 length: 15
clone size: .
D gene: .
V gene: TRBV10-1
J gene: TRBJ2-2

CDR3 protein: CAIKEGQGYNEQFF
CDR3 DNA: TGTGCCATCAAAGAAGGGCAGGGCTACAATGAGCAGTTCTTC
CDR3 length: 14
clone size: .
D gene: .
V gene: TRBV10-3
J gene: TRBJ2-1

CDR3 protein: CASSPSGVVWQYGYTF
CDR3 DNA: TGCGCCAGCAGCCCTTCGGGGGTGGTGTGGCAGTATGGCTACACCTTC
CDR3 length: 16
clone size: few
D gene: .
V gene: TRBV5-1
J gene: TRBJ1-2

CDR3 protein: CSVPTTGLSRAFF
CDR3 DNA: TGCAGCGTACCGACGACAGGCCTATCTCGTGCTTTCTTT
CDR3 length: 13
clone size: .
D gene: .
V gene: TRBV29-1
J gene: TRBJ1-1

CDR3 protein: CASSVTQGPSSEQYF
CDR3 DNA: TGTGCCAGCAGCGTAACACAGGGCCCCTCCAGCGAGCAGTACTTC
CDR3 length: 15
clone size: once
D gene: .
V gene: TRBV9
J gene: TRBJ2-7

CDR3 protein: CATSPGQGTDTQYF
CDR3 DNA: TGTGCCACCAGTCCAGGACAGGGCACAGATACGCAGTATTTT
CDR3 length: 14
clone size: .
D gene: TRBD1
V gene: TRBV24-1
J gene: TRBJ2-3

CDR3 protein: CASSLMGPPGNTIYF
CDR3 DNA: TGTGCCAGCAGCTTGATGGGGCCCCCTGGAAACACCATATATTTT
CDR3 length: 15
clone size: .
D gene: .
V gene: TRBV5-6
J gene: TRBJ1-3

CDR3 protein: CASSLQSQGLAEGTGELFF
CDR3 DNA: TGTGCCAGCAGTTTACAGAGCCAGGGACTAGCGGAGGGTACCGGGGAGCTGTTTTTT
CDR3 length: 19
clone size: .
D gene: TRBD2
V gene: TRBV27
J gene: TRBJ2-2

CDR3 protein: CASSQLRDRGQGSPLHF
CDR3 DNA: TGTGCCAGCAGCCAACTTAGAGACAGGGGGCAGGGATCACCCCTCCACTTT
CDR3 length: 17
clone size: few
D gene: TRBD1
V gene: TRBV14
J gene: TRBJ1-6

CDR3 protein: CASRYQGGETQYF
CDR3 DNA: TGTGCCAGCAGATATCAGGGAGGGGAGACCCAGTACTTC
CDR3 length: 13
clone size: .
D gene: TRBD2
V gene: TRBV5-8
J gene: TRBJ2-5

CDR3 protein: CATSRGGGNGYTF
CDR3 DNA: TGTGCCACCAGCAGAGGAGGGGGAAACGGCTACACCTTC
CDR3 length: 13
clone size: .
D gene: .
V gene: TRBV15
J gene: TRBJ1-2

CDR3 protein: CASRAGAAWSTDTQYF
CDR3 DNA: TGCGCCAGCAGGGCAGGGGCTGCCTGGAGCACAGATACGCAGTATTTT
CDR3 length: 16
clone size: .
D gene: .
V gene: TRBV5-1
J gene: TRBJ2-3

CDR3 protein: CASSYTDRRVGYTF
CDR3 DNA: TGTGCCAGCAGTTACACGGACAGGCGGGTCGGCTACACCTTC
CDR3 length: 14
clone size: .
D gene: TRBD1
V gene: TRBV6-5
J gene: TRBJ1-2

CDR3 protein: CASSQEFSVQGLNSPLHF
CDR3 DNA: TGCGCCAGCAGCCAAGAGTTCTCCGTTCAGGGACTAAATTCACCCCTCCACTTT
CDR3 length: 18
clone size: .
D gene: .
V gene: TRBV4-1
J gene: TRBJ1-6

CDR3 protein: CAISWDRDQETQYF
CDR3 DNA: TGTGCCATCAGTTGGGACAGGGACCAAGAGACCCAGTACTTC
CDR3 length: 14
clone size: once
D gene: TRBD1
V gene: TRBV10-3
J gene: TRBJ2-5

CDR3 protein: CASSPGTGNTIYF
CDR3 DNA: TGTGCCAGCAGCCCGGGAACTGGAAACACCATATATTTT
CDR3 length: 13
clone size: once
D gene: .
V gene: TRBV9
J gene: TRBJ1-3

CDR3 protein: CASSLDGNHGYTF
CDR3 DNA: TGCGCCAGCAGCCTCGACGGGAACCATGGCTACACCTTC
CDR3 length: 13
clone size: .
D gene: .
V gene: TRBV5-1
J gene: TRBJ1-2

CDR3 protein: CASSLARDRGRRDDGYTF
CDR3 DNA: TGCGCCAGCAGCTTGGCAAGGGACAGGGGGCGAAGGGACGATGGCTACACCTTC
CDR3 length: 18
clone size: few
D gene: TRBD1
V gene: TRBV5-1
J gene: TRBJ1-2

CDR3 protein: CASSFGGQEDGYTF
CDR3 DNA: TGTGCCAGCAGCTTTGGGGGACAGGAGGACGGCTACACCTTC
CDR3 length: 14
clone size: .
D gene: TRBD1
V gene: TRBV5-6
J gene: TRBJ1-2

CDR3 protein: CASSLETGNLLNEQFF
CDR3 DNA: TGTGCCAGCAGTCTTGAGACAGGGAACCTACTCAATGAGCAGTTCTTC
CDR3 length: 16
clone size: .
D gene: TRBD1
V gene: TRBV5-6
J gene: TRBJ2-1

CDR3 protein: CASSVVGNRELGGYTF
CDR3 DNA: TGTGCCAGCAGCGTAGTCGGCAACAGGGAATTGGGTGGCTACACCTTC
CDR3 length: 16
clone size: .
D gene: .
V gene: TRBV9
J gene: TRBJ1-2

CDR3 protein: CASSPPGGSNQPQHF
CDR3 DNA: TGTGCCAGCTCACCACCAGGGGGTAGCAATCAGCCCCAGCATTTT
CDR3 length: 15
clone size: .
D gene: .
V gene: TRBV18
J gene: TRBJ1-5

CDR3 protein: CASSLTGAGNTIYF
CDR3 DNA: TGTGCCAGCAGCTTAACAGGAGCTGGAAACACCATATATTTT
CDR3 length: 14
clone size: .
D gene: .
V gene: TRBV11-3
J gene: TRBJ1-3

CDR3 protein: CASSQQTGITGELFF
CDR3 DNA: TGCGCCAGCAGCCAACAAACAGGGATCACCGGGGAGCTGTTTTTT
CDR3 length: 15
clone size: .
D gene: .
V gene: TRBV5-1
J gene: TRBJ2-2

CDR3 protein: CASSFSLLAGGSNEQFF
CDR3 DNA: TGTGCCAGCAGTTTCAGCTTACTAGCGGGAGGATCGAATGAGCAGTTCTTC
CDR3 length: 17
clone size: .
D gene: TRBD2
V gene: TRBV27
J gene: TRBJ2-1

CDR3 protein: CASSYGTGAYEQYF
CDR3 DNA: TGTGCCAGCAGTTACGGGACAGGGGCCTACGAGCAGTACTTC
CDR3 length: 14
clone size: once
D gene: TRBD1
V gene: TRBV6-2/TRBV6-3
J gene: TRBJ2-7

CDR3 protein: CAWAGPLLEKLFF
CDR3 DNA: TGTGCCTGGGCGGGACCCCTTTTAGAAAAACTGTTTTTT
CDR3 length: 13
clone size: .
D gene: .
V gene: TRBV30
J gene: TRBJ1-4

CDR3 protein: CASSQGASGSTDTQYF
CDR3 DNA: TGCGCCAGCAGCCAAGGGGCTAGCGGGAGCACAGATACGCAGTATTTT
CDR3 length: 16
clone size: .
D gene: TRBD2
V gene: TRBV4-1
J gene: TRBJ2-3

CDR3 protein: CASSEAIGGTDTQYF
CDR3 DNA: TGTGCCAGCAGTGAAGCCATCGGCGGGACAGATACGCAGTATTTT
CDR3 length: 15
clone size: once
D gene: .
V gene: TRBV6-1
J gene: TRBJ2-3

CDR3 protein: CASSIGGLAKNIQYF
CDR3 DNA: TGTGCCAGTAGTATCGGTGGACTAGCCAAAAACATTCAGTACTTC
CDR3 length: 15
clone size: .
D gene: .
V gene: TRBV19
J gene: TRBJ2-4

CDR3 protein: CAWSLDSGNQPQHF
CDR3 DNA: TGTGCCTGGAGCCTAGACAGTGGCAATCAGCCCCAGCATTTT
CDR3 length: 14
clone size: .
D gene: .
V gene: TRBV30
J gene: TRBJ1-5

CDR3 protein: CASSVQSETQYF
CDR3 DNA: TGCGCCAGCAGTGTTCAAAGCGAGACCCAGTACTTC
CDR3 length: 12
clone size: .
D gene: .
V gene: TRBV10-2
J gene: TRBJ2-5

CDR3 protein: CASKGSSESNQPQHF
CDR3 DNA: TGTGCCAGTAAGGGGTCCTCGGAAAGCAATCAGCCCCAGCATTTT
CDR3 length: 15
clone size: .
D gene: .
V gene: TRBV19
J gene: TRBJ1-5

CDR3 protein: CARLTVTEAFF
CDR3 DNA: TGTGCCAGATTGACAGTCACTGAAGCTTTCTTT
CDR3 length: 11
clone size: .
D gene: .
V gene: TRBV2
J gene: TRBJ1-1

CDR3 protein: CASSRVRSNEKLFF
CDR3 DNA: TGTGCCAGCAGCCGAGTTAGGAGTAATGAAAAACTGTTTTTT
CDR3 length: 14
clone size: .
D gene: .
V gene: TRBV7-8
J gene: TRBJ1-4

CDR3 protein: CASSRNIMPGQGEGEQYF
CDR3 DNA: TGCGCCAGCAGCCGAAATATCATGCCGGGACAGGGAGAAGGGGAGCAGTACTTC
CDR3 length: 18
clone size: .
D gene: TRBD1
V gene: TRBV5-1
J gene: TRBJ2-7

CDR3 protein: CASLQGETQYF
CDR3 DNA: TGCGCCAGTTTGCAGGGGGAGACCCAGTACTTC
CDR3 length: 11
clone size: .
D gene: .
V gene: TRBV5-1
J gene: TRBJ2-5

CDR3 protein: CATSDFSGGGTDTQYF
CDR3 DNA: TGTGCCACCAGTGATTTCTCGGGGGGAGGTACAGATACGCAGTATTTT
CDR3 length: 16
clone size: .
D gene: TRBD2
V gene: TRBV24-1
J gene: TRBJ2-3

CDR3 protein: CSVVPTGSYNEQFF
CDR3 DNA: TGCAGCGTTGTCCCAACAGGCTCCTACAATGAGCAGTTCTTC
CDR3 length: 14
clone size: .
D gene: .
V gene: TRBV29-1
J gene: TRBJ2-1

CDR3 protein: CAISTRGRAEGEQFF
CDR3 DNA: TGTGCCATCAGTACGAGGGGCAGGGCGGAGGGTGAGCAGTTCTTC
CDR3 length: 15
clone size: .
D gene: .
V gene: TRBV10-3
J gene: TRBJ2-1

CDR3 protein: CASSPDGGGQEKLFF
CDR3 DNA: TGTGCCAGCAGCCCCGACGGGGGGGGGCAGGAAAAACTGTTTTTT
CDR3 length: 15
clone size: .
D gene: .
V gene: TRBV7-8
J gene: TRBJ1-4

CDR3 protein: CASSAEQSSGNTIYF
CDR3 DNA: TGTGCCAGCAGTGCCGAACAGAGCTCTGGAAACACCATATATTTT
CDR3 length: 15
clone size: .
D gene: .
V gene: TRBV9
J gene: TRBJ1-3

CDR3 protein: CASSLGTGNYGYGYTF
CDR3 DNA: TGTGCCAGCAGCTTAGGGACAGGGAATTATGGCTATGGCTACACCTTC
CDR3 length: 16
clone size: .
D gene: TRBD1
V gene: TRBV5-5
J gene: TRBJ1-2

CDR3 protein: CASSLGTDTEAFF
CDR3 DNA: TGTGCCAGCAGCTTAGGGACAGACACTGAAGCTTTCTTT
CDR3 length: 13
clone size: .
D gene: .
V gene: TRBV11-2
J gene: TRBJ1-1

CDR3 protein: CASSGQVGQPQHF
CDR3 DNA: TGTGCCAGCAGCGGACAGGTGGGACAGCCCCAGCATTTT
CDR3 length: 13
clone size: .
D gene: TRBD1
V gene: TRBV6-5
J gene: TRBJ1-5

CDR3 protein: CAVRGFNTEAFF
CDR3 DNA: TGTGCCGTCAGGGGTTTTAACACTGAAGCTTTCTTT
CDR3 length: 12
clone size: .
D gene: .
V gene: TRBV3-1/TRBV3-2
J gene: TRBJ1-1